These 20 T cell receptor beta chains were sequenced from one sample in a study of blood T cell repertoires in COVID-19. Assay: immunoSEQ multiplex PCR; the TCRdb copy retains only in-frame clones and omits some. Of about 38,000 clones in the sample, 85% to 90% are singletons; the top ten hold 20% to 30%. The sequenced sample was peripheral blood. The origin of the receptors is a man between 60 and 75 years old with active or convalescent COVID-19.

The chain carries TRBV11-2 and TRBJ2-1, with D possibly being TRBD2 (6 bases). The CDR3 runs 16 residues. Between the trimmed V and J ends, which lost 3 bases and 13 bases, there was a span of 25 bases. Germline values: CDR1 SGHAT, CDR2 FQNNGV. DNA for the CDR3: TGTGCCAGCAGCTTCACCCTTCTCGGCGGGGTCATAGGACAGTTCTTC. It is translated as CASSFTLLGGVIGQFF.

The rearrangement uses TRBV5-1 and TRBJ2-5, with a tentative D call TRBD2 (5 bases). Germline V gives CDR1 SGHRS, CDR2 YFSETQ. This CDR3 is 13 amino acids long. V gave up 0 bases and J gave up 5 bases, with 8 bases separating them. The CDR3 DNA sequence: TGCGCCAGCAGCTTGGCCCCTAGCGAGACCCAGTACTTC. It yields the protein CASSLAPSETQYF.

This clone was detected once. The V and J genes are TRBV9 and TRBJ1-2; D perhaps matches TRBD1 (5 bases). CDR1 SGDLS and CDR2 YYNGEE come from the germline V gene. This CDR3 is 14 amino acids long. Trimming pared 0 bases from V and 3 bases from J, leaving 9 bases between. CDR3 nucleotides: TGTGCCAGCAGCGTAGGTGGGGGGGACTATGGCTACACCTTC. Its protein product is CASSVGGGDYGYTF.

The V call is TRBV2, the J call TRBJ2-7; D is ambiguous. From germline, CDR1 is SNHLY and CDR2 FYNNEI. V was trimmed by 7 bases and J by 6 bases, leaving 19 bases between them. CDR3 length: 14 residues. The DNA for the CDR3 is TGTGCCAGCACACCCATTATACAGAGTACCGAGCAGTACTTC. Residues: CASTPIIQSTEQYF.

The chain has TRBV5-3 and TRBJ2-1; 14 nucleotides line up with TRBD2. TRBV5-3 is noted as an ORF with a role that remains uncertain. This CDR3 comprises 17 residues. The ends lost 0 bases at V and 7 bases at J; junction bases unmatched: 6. CDR3 bases: TGTGCCAGAAGCTTGGGACTAGCGGGAGGGATTAGGAATGAGCAGTTCTTC. It encodes CARSLGLAGGIRNEQFF.

The gene calls are TRBV27 and TRBJ2-7; 11 bases line up with TRBD1. The germline CDR1 and CDR2 sequences are MNHEY and SMNVEV (reference sequence). The CDR3 sequence is 16 residues long. Losses at the gene ends were 2 bases for V and 3 bases for J; bases not matched to a gene: 6. The CDR3 region is CASSLGTGQGVYEQYF. Here the CDR3 DNA reads TGTGCCAGCAGTTTAGGGACGGGACAGGGGGTCTACGAGCAGTACTTC.

In this sample, this clone turned up once. V usage is TRBV4-1 and J usage is TRBJ2-7; TRBD1 might be the D (5 bases). This CDR3 is built from 13 residues. V was trimmed by 1 base and J by 8 bases, leaving 12 bases between them. The germline gives CDR1 MGHRA, CDR2 YSYEKL. CDR3 sequence (DNA): TGCGCCAGCAGCCAAGGGGGCTGGGCTCAGCAGTACTTC. It yields the protein CASSQGGWAQQYF.

The chain recombines TRBV28 with TRBJ1-5; 8 nucleotides line up with TRBD1. CDR1 and CDR2 (germline): MDHEN, SYDVKM. V trimming: 2 bases; J trimming: 4 bases; junction bases outside the gene matches: 10. CDR3 length: 17 residues. DNA for the CDR3: TGTGCCAGCAGTTTAATAGGACAGGGTCACGGGAATCAGCCCCAGCATTTT. Protein sequence: CASSLIGQGHGNQPQHF.

The rearrangement links TRBV5-1 to TRBJ2-5; TRBD1 matches 7 bases. Germline CDR1 is SGHRS and CDR2 is YFSETQ. The CDR3 has 15 amino acids. Unmatched junction bases numbered 6, after V lost 0 bases and J lost 4 bases. The CDR3 loop reads CASSLGLRQGETQYF. In nucleotides, the CDR3 is TGCGCCAGCAGCTTGGGCCTTAGACAGGGAGAGACCCAGTACTTC.

The V call is TRBV9, the J call TRBJ2-3, with unresolved D. Germline CDR1 SGDLS, CDR2 YYNGEE. Trimming stripped 5 bases from V and 2 bases from J, with 6 bases between. This CDR3 region has 12 residues. CDR3 DNA: TGTGCCAGCAGTTCAATCACAGATACGCAGTATTTT. This sequence encodes CASSSITDTQYF.

The rearrangement uses TRBV20-1 and TRBJ2-7, with D unresolved. In germline, CDR1 is DFQATT, CDR2 SNEGSKA (reference sequence). The V end was cut by 8 bases, the J end by 5 bases, with 13 bases between. This CDR3 has 11 residues. CDR3 amino acids: CSSLRLDEQYF. DNA of the CDR3: TGCAGTTCCTTAAGACTGGACGAGCAGTACTTC.

V and J are TRBV6-5 and TRBJ1-2, with D maybe TRBD1 (6 bases). CDR1 and CDR2 (germline): MNHEY, SVGAGI. This CDR3 has 14 amino acids. Trimming pared 7 bases from V and 8 bases from J, leaving 20 bases between. The CDR3 DNA reads TGTGCCAGCACCTCTCCCGACACAGGGCGCGGCTACACCTTC. Protein product: CASTSPDTGRGYTF.

V is TRBV28 and J is TRBJ2-5; a possible D gene is TRBD1 (5 bases). V was cut by 4 bases and J by 5 bases, with 20 bases left in between. Germline loops: CDR1 MDHEN, CDR2 SYDVKM. This CDR3 is 16 amino acids long. The CDR3 sequence is CASSSADRPPGETQYF. The CDR3 DNA is TGTGCCAGCAGTTCCGCAGACAGACCCCCTGGGGAGACCCAGTACTTC. Combining the CDR3 with reference TRBV28 and TRBJ2-5 gives the whole variable domain DVKVTQSSRYLVKRTGEKVFLECVQDMDHENMFWYRQDPGLGLRLIYFSYDVKMKEKGDIPEGYSVSREKKERFSLILESASTNQTSMYLCASSSADRPPGETQYFGPGTRLLVL.

This rearrangement joins TRBV12-3 or TRBV12-4 to TRBJ1-1, with 8 bases aligning to TRBD1. J was trimmed by 6 bases and V by 3 bases; bases with no gene match: 3. The CDR3 contains 13 residues. The DNA of the CDR3 is TGTGCCAGCAGTTTCGGACAGGGTGCTGAAGCTTTCTTT. This translates into CASSFGQGAEAFF.

V and J are TRBV4-3 and TRBJ1-1; TRBD1 aligns across 8 bases. The V gene end was trimmed by 4 bases and the J gene end by 0 bases; junction bases not matched to a gene: 4. CDR1 and CDR2 (germline): LGHNA, YSLEER. The CDR3 spans 15 residues. The CDR3 is CASSLDRGLNTEAFF. The CDR3 nucleotides read TGCGCCAGCAGCCTCGACAGGGGACTGAACACTGAAGCTTTCTTT.

J is TRBJ2-7 and V is TRBV28, with D maybe TRBD1 (6 bases). Trimming cost V 4 bases and J 0 bases, with 13 bases left between them. Germline V gene lookup returns CDR1 MDHEN and CDR2 SYDVKM. CDR3 size: 15 residues. CDR3: CASSYGTPSSYEQYF. The CDR3 DNA is TGTGCCAGCAGTTACGGGACACCCAGCTCCTACGAGCAGTACTTC. Supplemented by reference TRBV28 and TRBJ2-7, the full variable domain reads DVKVTQSSRYLVKRTGEKVFLECVQDMDHENMFWYRQDPGLGLRLIYFSYDVKMKEKGDIPEGYSVSREKKERFSLILESASTNQTSMYLCASSYGTPSSYEQYFGPGTRLTVT.

The CDR3 sequence: CASSGDRSYGYTF. For the CDR3, the DNA is TGTGCCAGCAGTGGGGACAGGTCGTATGGCTACACCTTC. The chain joins TRBV6-6 to TRBJ1-2, with 8 bases that match TRBD1. The V gene end was trimmed by 5 bases and the J gene end by 5 bases; junction bases not matched to a gene: 4. The CDR3 loop spans 13 amino acids. Per the germline V gene, CDR1 is MNHNY and CDR2 is SVGAGI (reference sequence).

The chain is built from TRBV7-2 and TRBJ2-1, with 12 bases that match TRBD2. The CDR3 has 16 amino acids. Looked up from germline, CDR1 is SGHTA and CDR2 is FQGNSA. V trimming: 5 bases; J trimming: 9 bases; junction bases outside the gene matches: 11. In DNA, the CDR3 is TGTGCCAGCAGCCCAACCTGGCTAGCGGGAGGGGGTGAGCAGTTCTTC. This translates into CASSPTWLAGGGEQFF.

The V call is TRBV25-1, the J call TRBJ2-1, with TRBD1 matching over 10 bases. V was pared by 7 bases and J by 9 bases, with 9 bases of the junction left unmatched. This CDR3 has 14 amino acids. Germline loops: CDR1 MGHDK, CDR2 SYGVNS. The CDR3 here is CASKSDRGRGEQFF. The CDR3 nucleotides are TGTGCCAGCAAATCTGACAGGGGGCGAGGTGAGCAGTTCTTC.

The CDR3 sequence is CASSPGLAGAGELFF. The DNA for the CDR3 is TGTGCCAGCTCACCGGGACTAGCGGGTGCCGGGGAGCTGTTTTTT. The V call is TRBV18, the J call TRBJ2-2; 12 bases align to TRBD2. The V and J ends lost 3 bases and 6 bases, in that order; junction bases with no gene match: 2. Germline V gene data show CDR1 as KGHSH and CDR2 as LQKENI. This CDR3 region has 15 residues.